Described below is a single T cell receptor beta chain sequence and its context. Its antigen is unidentified. This sample is part of a study of T cells in Graves' hyperthyroidism and ophthalmopathy. Amplified TCR beta CDR3 regions derived from RNA transcripts. TCR CDR3 underwent first-round RT-PCR with the HTBI primer set. TCRdb reanalysed the multiplex PCR reads using MiXCR and keeps one entry per CDR3 protein. This sample carries 450,000 to 650,000 distinct CDR3 sequences, 17% of them seen once, and the ten largest clones take 15% to 20%. This CDR3 region has 14 residues. V was clipped by 8 bases and J by 7 bases; unmatched bases: 11. Per the germline V gene, CDR1 is MDHEN and CDR2 is SYDVKM. Whole-study findings and limits: Classification by a 13 V-J model distinguished ophthalmopathy from stable hyperthyroidism. Blood samples included most of the expanded thyroid clonotypes exceeding 0.001.

Fresh 10 ml peripheral blood yielded PBMCs. This TCR derives from a woman younger than 35 with Graves' ophthalmopathy. The material sequenced was blood. The chain links TRBV28 to TRBJ2-1; 7 nucleotides agree with TRBD2. The CDR3 region is CASSLRERDNEQFF. In DNA form, the CDR3 reads TGTGCCAGCTCCTTGCGGGAGAGGGATAATGAGCAGTTCTTC.